What follows describes a single T cell receptor beta chain. The entry originates in a study of blood T cell repertoires in COVID-19. Study background: The United States, Italy and Spain provided the acute and convalescent COVID-19 samples.

Authors' analysis steps: Reference gene primer amplification yielded estimated nucleated cell counts. Sequenced by immunoSEQ multiplex PCR; TCRdb stores in-frame clones only, minus some. Clonal size and the V and J genes are those of that table, whereas D and trimming came from the DNA. The table records about 50,000 clones, 65% to 80% of them present only once. The CDR3 contains 16 residues. Germline-derived CDR1 and CDR2 are ENHRY and SYGVKD. Trimming took 2 bases from V and 5 from J; bases not matched to a gene: 8. Sequencing input: peripheral blood. The rearrangement links TRBV10-3 to TRBJ2-1, with TRBD2 identical over 8 bases. The clonotype comes from an older man with acute or convalescent COVID-19. CDR3 region: CAISEREGPTNNEQFF. In DNA form, the CDR3 reads TGTGCCATCAGTGAGCGGGAGGGCCCCACGAACAATGAGCAGTTCTTC.